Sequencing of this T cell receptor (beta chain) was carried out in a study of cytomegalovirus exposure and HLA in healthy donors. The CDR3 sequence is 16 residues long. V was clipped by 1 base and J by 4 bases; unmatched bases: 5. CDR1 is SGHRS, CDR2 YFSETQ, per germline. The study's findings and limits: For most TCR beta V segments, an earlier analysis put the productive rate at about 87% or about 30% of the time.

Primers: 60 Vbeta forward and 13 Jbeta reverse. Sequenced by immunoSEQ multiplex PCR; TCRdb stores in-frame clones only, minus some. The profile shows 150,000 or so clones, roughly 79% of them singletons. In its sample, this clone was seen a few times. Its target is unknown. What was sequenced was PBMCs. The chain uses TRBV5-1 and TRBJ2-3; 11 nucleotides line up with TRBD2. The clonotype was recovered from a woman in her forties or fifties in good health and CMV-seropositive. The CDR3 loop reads CASSLSTSGGADTQYF. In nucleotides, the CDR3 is TGCGCCAGCAGCTTGAGTACTAGCGGGGGTGCAGATACGCAGTATTTT.